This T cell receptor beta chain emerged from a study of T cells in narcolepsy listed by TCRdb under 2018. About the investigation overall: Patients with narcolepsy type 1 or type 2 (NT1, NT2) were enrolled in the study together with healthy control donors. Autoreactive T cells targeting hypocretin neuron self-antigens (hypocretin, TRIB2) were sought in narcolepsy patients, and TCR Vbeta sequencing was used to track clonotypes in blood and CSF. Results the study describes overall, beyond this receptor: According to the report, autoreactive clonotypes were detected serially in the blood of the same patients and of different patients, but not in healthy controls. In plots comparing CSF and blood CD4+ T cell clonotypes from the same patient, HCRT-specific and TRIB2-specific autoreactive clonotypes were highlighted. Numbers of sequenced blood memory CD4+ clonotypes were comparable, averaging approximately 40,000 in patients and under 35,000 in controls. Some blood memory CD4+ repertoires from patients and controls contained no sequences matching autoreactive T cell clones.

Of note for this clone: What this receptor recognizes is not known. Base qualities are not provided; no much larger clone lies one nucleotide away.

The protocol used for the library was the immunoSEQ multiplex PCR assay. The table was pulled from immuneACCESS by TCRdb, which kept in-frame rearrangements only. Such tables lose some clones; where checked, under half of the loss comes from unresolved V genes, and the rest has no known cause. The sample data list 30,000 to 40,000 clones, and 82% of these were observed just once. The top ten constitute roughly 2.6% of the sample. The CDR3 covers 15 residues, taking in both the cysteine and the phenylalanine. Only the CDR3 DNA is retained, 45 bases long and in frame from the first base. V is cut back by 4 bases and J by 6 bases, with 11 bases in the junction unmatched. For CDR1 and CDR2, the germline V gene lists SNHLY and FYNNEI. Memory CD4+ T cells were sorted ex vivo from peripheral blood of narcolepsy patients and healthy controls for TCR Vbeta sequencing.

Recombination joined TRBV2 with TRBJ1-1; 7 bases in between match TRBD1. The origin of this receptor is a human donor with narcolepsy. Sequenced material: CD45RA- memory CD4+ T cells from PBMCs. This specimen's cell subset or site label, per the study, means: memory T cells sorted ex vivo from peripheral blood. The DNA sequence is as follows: TGTGCCAGCAGTGTAGACAGGGTTGGGGGTGCTGAAGCTTTCTTT. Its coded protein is CASSVDRVGGAEAFF.